The 29 T cell receptor beta chains reported below all come from one sample, sequenced in a study of blood T cell repertoires in COVID-19. The data were produced by immunoSEQ multiplex PCR, yet TCRdb's version contains in-frame clones alone and is incomplete. Altogether under 65,000 clones are present, roughly 84% being singletons, with the ten largest covering approximately 5.6%. Sequenced input: peripheral blood. Receptor source: a woman in her sixties or seventies with acute or convalescent COVID-19.

The V gene is TRBV24-1, the J gene TRBJ1-4; TRBD1 might be the D (5 bases). This CDR3 contains 13 residues. Germline CDR1 is KGHDR and CDR2 is SFDVKD. The V gene lost 4 bases and the J gene lost 10 bases, with 12 bases spanning the gap. The CDR3 is CATSDTQGGKLFF. CDR3 nucleotides: TGTGCCACCAGTGACACTCAGGGTGGAAAACTGTTTTTT.

The chain couples TRBV21-1 to TRBJ1-1; TRBD1 is the table's D call, not checked against the DNA. TRBV21-1 represents a pseudogene. CDR3 length: 13 residues. As DNA, the CDR3 is TGTGCCAGCAGCGAATCCCAGGTAGGAGAAGCTTTCTTT. This translates into CASSESQVGEAFF.

The rearrangement uses TRBV20-1 and TRBJ1-4, with 10 bases fitting TRBD1. CDR1 is DFQATT, CDR2 SNEGSKA, per germline (reference sequence). With 3 bases clipped from V and 6 bases from J, the junction kept 4 bases outside the gene matches. This CDR3 spans 14 amino acids. Here the CDR3 reads CSASSGTGDEKLFF. The CDR3 bases are TGCAGTGCTAGTTCGGGGACAGGGGATGAAAAACTGTTTTTT.

This sequence joins TRBV6-6 and TRBJ1-2, with 7 bases that match TRBD1. This CDR3 has 15 amino acids. Germline trimming cut 2 bases from V and 2 bases from J; bases unmatched to any gene: 5. Germline V gene sequence: CDR1 MNHNY, CDR2 SVGAGI (reference sequence). The DNA for the CDR3 is TGTGCCAGCAGTTACGCAGGAGGGGGCAACTATGGCTACACCTTC. It translates to CASSYAGGGNYGYTF.

The chain is built from TRBV5-1 and TRBJ1-1; D unresolved. Germline V gene data show CDR1 as SGHRS and CDR2 as YFSETQ. The V gene lost 2 bases and the J gene lost 1 base, with 3 bases spanning the gap. This CDR3 spans 12 amino acids. The CDR3 DNA reads TGCGCCAGCAGCTTCCGGAACACTGAAGCTTTCTTT. Amino acids: CASSFRNTEAFF. Drawing the rest from reference TRBV5-1 and TRBJ1-1, the complete variable domain is KAGVTQTPRYLIKTRGQQVTLSCSPISGHRSVSWYQQTPGQGLQFLFEYFSETQRNKGNFPGRFSGRQFSNSRSEMNVSTLELGDSALYLCASSFRNTEAFFGQGTRLTVV.

This clone was seen once. The chain uses TRBV7-6 and TRBJ2-4; 10 nucleotides line up with TRBD1. This CDR3 is 16 amino acids long. The germline gives CDR1 SGHVS, CDR2 FNYEAQ. V lost 0 bases, J lost 8 bases, and 7 bases stayed unmatched. CDR3 protein: CASSLAEGTGADIQYF. As DNA, the CDR3 is TGTGCCAGCAGCTTAGCGGAGGGGACAGGGGCGGACATTCAGTACTTC.

V gene TRBV27 combines with J gene TRBJ2-1; weak D call: TRBD2 (6 bases). Germline-derived CDR1 and CDR2 are MNHEY and SMNVEV (reference sequence). The CDR3 extends over 16 amino acids. Between the trimmed V and J ends, which lost 1 base and 0 bases, there was a span of 10 bases. CDR3 protein: CASSLLGGDSYNEQFF. DNA of the CDR3: TGTGCCAGCAGTTTATTGGGCGGGGACTCCTACAATGAGCAGTTCTTC.

The chain links TRBV7-8 to TRBJ1-5; tentative D call: TRBD1 (5 bases). CDR1 SGHVS and CDR2 FQNEAQ come from the germline V gene. Trimming took off 8 bases at V and 6 bases at J, with 23 bases between the two ends. The CDR3 loop spans 16 amino acids. The CDR3 protein is CASSTLSGGWGQPQHF. CDR3 in DNA: TGTGCCAGCTCCACCCTTTCGGGGGGTTGGGGTCAGCCCCAGCATTTT.

The V gene is TRBV6-5, the J gene TRBJ2-2; D is ambiguous. This CDR3 comprises 14 residues. CDR1 and CDR2 from the germline V gene are MNHEY and SVGAGI. Trimming pared 6 bases from V and 1 base from J, leaving 9 bases between. In DNA form, the CDR3 reads TGTGCCAGCAGCCCCGCGAGGAACACCGGGGAGCTGTTTTTT. This gives the protein CASSPARNTGELFF.

This clone appeared once. The V gene is TRBV7-9, the J gene TRBJ1-4, with a possible D match to TRBD1 (6 bases). From germline, CDR1 is SEHNR and CDR2 FQNEAQ (reference sequence). This CDR3 region has 16 residues. V lost 7 bases to trimming and J lost 0 bases, with 15 bases between them. The CDR3 reads CASTVRQAATNEKLFF. The CDR3 nucleotides are TGTGCCAGCACCGTAAGACAGGCAGCAACTAATGAAAAACTGTTTTTT.

The chain recombines TRBV7-9 with TRBJ1-4; 8 nucleotides agree with TRBD1. CDR1 and CDR2 from the germline V gene are SEHNR and FQNEAQ (reference sequence). This CDR3 is 16 amino acids long. V was pared by 6 bases and J by 0 bases, with 6 bases of the junction left unmatched. Here the CDR3 reads CASRRGQVTTNEKLFF. In DNA form, the CDR3 reads TGTGCCAGCAGACGGGGACAGGTTACAACTAATGAAAAACTGTTTTTT.

The CDR3 region has the DNA TGCAGCGTTGGGCAGGGGTTGGCCGGGGAGCTGTTTTTT. This translates into CSVGQGLAGELFF. V is TRBV29-1 and J is TRBJ2-2; possibly TRBD1 for D (6 bases). Germline CDR1 and CDR2: SQVTM and ANQGSEA. V lost 4 bases and J lost 6, with 12 bases in between. The CDR3 runs to 13 residues.

The chain's CDR3 is CASSFIRGGSYEQYF. The DNA of the CDR3 is TGTGCCAGCAGCTTTATTAGGGGGGGTTCCTACGAGCAGTACTTC. The chain employs TRBV7-9 and TRBJ2-7; D perhaps matches TRBD2 (7 bases). The CDR3 contains 15 residues. The germline V gene encodes CDR1 SEHNR and CDR2 FQNEAQ (reference sequence). V lost 3 bases and J lost 1, with 13 bases in between.

J is TRBJ1-2 and V is TRBV6-5, with 8 bases identical to TRBD1. CDR1 and CDR2 from the germline V gene are MNHEY and SVGAGI. The ends lost 6 bases at V and 4 bases at J; junction bases unmatched: 7. This CDR3 spans 14 amino acids. The CDR3: CASRAGQGIYGYTF. For the CDR3, the DNA is TGTGCCAGCAGGGCAGGACAGGGAATCTATGGCTACACCTTC.

The J gene is TRBJ1-2, the V gene TRBV19; D possibly corresponds to TRBD1 (5 bases). CDR3 length: 13 residues. V lost 2 bases and J lost 7, with 11 bases in between. CDR1 LNHDA and CDR2 SQIVND come from the germline V gene (reference sequence). The CDR3: CASSIRGGGGYTF. The CDR3 nucleotides are TGTGCCAGTAGTATAAGGGGAGGCGGTGGCTACACCTTC.

The genes are TRBV14 and TRBJ1-4; TRBD1 is a possible D gene (5 bases). Trimming took off 4 bases at V and 2 bases at J, with 14 bases between the two ends. This CDR3 is built from 16 residues. The germline gives CDR1 SGHDN, CDR2 FVKESK. CDR3 protein: CASSLLRGGTNEKLFF. CDR3 DNA: TGTGCCAGCAGCCTCCTCCGGGGGGGGACTAATGAAAAACTGTTTTTT.

This rearrangement joins TRBV27 to TRBJ1-2; possible D gene TRBD1, 5 bases. This CDR3 has 16 amino acids. Per the germline V gene, CDR1 is MNHEY and CDR2 is SMNVEV (reference sequence). Between the trimmed V and J ends, which lost 6 bases and 10 bases, there was a span of 27 bases. DNA for the CDR3: TGTGCCAGCAGCCCCGGGACTGAACCCCTAGGAGGTGACTACACCTTC. This codes for CASSPGTEPLGGDYTF.

V usage is TRBV7-3 and J usage is TRBJ2-3; 9 nucleotides align to TRBD2. With V trimmed by 3 bases and J by 0 bases, 10 bases remained unmatched. Germline values: CDR1 SGHTA, CDR2 FQGTGA. CDR3 size: 18 residues. The CDR3: CASSLKGTSGYSTDTQYF. CDR3 in DNA: TGTGCCAGCAGCTTGAAAGGCACTAGCGGGTATAGCACAGATACGCAGTATTTT.

V usage is TRBV3-1 (or the pseudogene TRBV3-2) and J usage is TRBJ2-7; D is perhaps TRBD2 (6 bases). Trimming took off 4 bases at V and 5 bases at J, with 9 bases between the two ends. The CDR3 loop spans 12 amino acids. Germline CDR1 reads LGHDT; CDR2 reads YNNKEL (reference sequence). The CDR3 protein is CASSPSGDEQYF. CDR3 sequence (DNA): TGTGCCAGCAGCCCCTCGGGGGACGAGCAGTACTTC.

The chain uses TRBV6-1 and TRBJ1-2; TRBD1 agrees at 9 bases. The germline V gene encodes CDR1 MNHNS and CDR2 SASEGT. V shed 1 base and J 2 bases; nucleotides not matched to a gene: 2. The CDR3 consists of 15 residues. This CDR3 is CASSEVGTGNYGYTF. CDR3 DNA: TGTGCCAGCAGTGAAGTCGGGACAGGGAACTATGGCTACACCTTC.

This rearrangement joins TRBV13 to TRBJ1-6; D uncertain. Germline CDR1 reads PRHDT; CDR2 reads FYEKMQ (reference sequence). The CDR3 is 16 residues long. The V end lost 0 bases, the J end lost 4 bases, and 10 bases lay between the germline ends. The CDR3 nucleotides are TGTGCCAGCAGCTTAGGCGAAGGACTATATAATTCACCCCTCCACTTT. This encodes CASSLGEGLYNSPLHF.

CDR3 nucleotides: TGTGCCAGCAGTGAAGCGCGACAGCACTCACCCCTCCACTTT. Its translation is CASSEARQHSPLHF. The chain combines TRBV2 with TRBJ1-6; possibly TRBD1 for D (5 bases). V was shortened by 0 bases and J by 10 bases, with 10 bases between the two germline ends. The CDR3 length is 14 residues. CDR1 SNHLY and CDR2 FYNNEI come from the germline V gene.

This clone was seen only a few times. The chain employs TRBV7-6 and TRBJ1-6, with D maybe TRBD1 (6 bases). Germline V gene data show CDR1 as SGHVS and CDR2 as FNYEAQ. The CDR3 runs to 14 residues. Trimming shortened V by 2 bases and J by 8 bases, and 10 bases separated the two germline ends. The CDR3 here is CASSLRGNDSPLHF. Here the CDR3 DNA reads TGTGCCAGCAGCTTAAGGGGGAACGATTCACCCCTCCACTTT.

This rearrangement joins TRBV12-3 or TRBV12-4 to TRBJ1-3; D is unclear. This CDR3 is 12 amino acids long. Trimming pared 5 bases from V and 3 bases from J, leaving 5 bases between. This CDR3 is CASSAYGNTIYF. The DNA of the CDR3 is TGTGCCAGCAGTGCGTATGGAAACACCATATATTTT.

The CDR3 sequence is CASSPRTGYEQYF. In DNA form, the CDR3 reads TGTGCCAGCTCACCACGAACAGGCTACGAGCAGTACTTC. The chain employs TRBV18 and TRBJ2-7; D might be TRBD1 (5 bases). V was cut by 1 base and J by 3 bases, with 7 bases left in between. The CDR3 has 13 amino acids. CDR1 is KGHSH, CDR2 LQKENI, per germline.

The V gene is TRBV23-1, the J gene TRBJ1-4; TRBD1 aligns across 8 bases. TRBV23-1 is reported as an ORF; its role is uncertain. The CDR3 is 17 residues long. V was clipped by 2 bases and J by 4 bases; unmatched bases: 9. Written as DNA, the CDR3 is TGCGCCAGCAGTCAACCCTTGGGACAGGCGATTAATGAAAAACTGTTTTTT. Translation gives CASSQPLGQAINEKLFF.

The gene calls are TRBV2 and TRBJ1-3, with no clear D. V gave up 0 bases and J gave up 0 bases, with 9 bases separating them. The CDR3 is 16 amino acids. CDR1 and CDR2 from the germline V gene are SNHLY and FYNNEI. The CDR3 reads CASSEARSDSGNTIYF. CDR3 sequence (DNA): TGTGCCAGCAGTGAAGCGCGGTCGGACTCTGGAAACACCATATATTTT.

This chain links TRBV19 with TRBJ1-1; 11 nucleotides align to TRBD1. Per germline, CDR1 LNHDA and CDR2 SQIVND (reference sequence). The CDR3 totals 15 residues. Trimming at V came to 11 bases and at J to 3 bases, leaving 11 bases not matched to a gene. CDR3 sequence reads: CAYWTGGSMDTEAFF. The CDR3 DNA is TGTGCCTACTGGACAGGGGGCTCTATGGACACTGAAGCTTTCTTT.

The rearrangement joins TRBV5-1 to TRBJ1-1; tentatively, D is TRBD1 (6 bases). Germline V gene data show CDR1 as SGHRS and CDR2 as YFSETQ. There are 15 residues in the CDR3. Trimming stripped 2 bases from V and 5 bases from J, with 16 bases between. The CDR3 sequence: CASSLAQGLGTEAFF. The CDR3 DNA reads TGCGCCAGCAGCTTAGCCCAGGGGCTAGGGACTGAAGCTTTCTTT. The full variable domain, with the rest looked up from reference TRBV5-1 and TRBJ1-1, is KAGVTQTPRYLIKTRGQQVTLSCSPISGHRSVSWYQQTPGQGLQFLFEYFSETQRNKGNFPGRFSGRQFSNSRSEMNVSTLELGDSALYLCASSLAQGLGTEAFFGQGTRLTVV.